Shown below are 28 T cell receptor beta chains from a single sample sequenced in a study of control samples from healthy donors and cancer patients. Clones were sequenced by immunoSEQ multiplex PCR, and TCRdb holds only the in-frame ones, with some missing. Of approximately 150,000 clones listed, nearly 96% were seen once; the top ten hold over 0.9%. The sample consisted of blood. The receptors here all came from a woman aged 30 to 39 in good health.

The V call is TRBV4-2, the J call TRBJ1-2; 9 nucleotides match TRBD1. The CDR3 has 17 residues. Trimming removed 4 bases from V and 4 bases from J; junction bases left unmatched: 13. CDR1 LGHNA and CDR2 YNFKEQ come from the germline V gene. CDR3 DNA: TGTGCCAGCAGCCCAGGGACAGGGTCCTCGTATACCTATGGCTACACCTTC. Translating it yields CASSPGTGSSYTYGYTF.

The V gene is TRBV28, the J gene TRBJ1-3; D may be TRBD1 (6 bases). V was shortened by 5 bases and J by 4 bases, with 6 bases between the two germline ends. The length of the CDR3 is 12 residues. The germline gives CDR1 MDHEN, CDR2 SYDVKM. The DNA of the CDR3 is TGTGCCAGCAGTACAGGGGGAAACACCATATATTTT. Translated: CASSTGGNTIYF.

This clone was seen once. This chain links TRBV6-1 with TRBJ1-5, with D hard to call. V was pared by 2 bases and J by 3 bases, with 8 bases between. Looked up from germline, CDR1 is MNHNS and CDR2 is SASEGT. CDR3 length equals 14 residues. The CDR3 here is CASSELVNNQPQHF. CDR3 bases: TGTGCCAGCAGTGAATTGGTCAACAATCAGCCCCAGCATTTT.

V is TRBV28 and J is TRBJ1-2, with D perhaps matching TRBD1 (5 bases). This CDR3 region has 14 residues. Germline CDR1 is MDHEN and CDR2 is SYDVKM. The V and J ends lost 6 bases and 6 bases respectively, with 17 bases between them. The DNA of the CDR3 is TGTGCCAGCAGACCTCCGGGGCCCGCACATGGCTACACCTTC. This sequence encodes CASRPPGPAHGYTF.

This clone was observed a single time. The chain has TRBV20-1 and TRBJ1-6; D is uncertain. There are 13 residues in the CDR3. Germline lookup yields CDR1 DFQATT and CDR2 SNEGSKA (reference sequence). The ends were cut back, 3 bases at V and 8 bases at J, with 11 bases in the middle. The CDR3 region is CSASVRRDSPLHF. As DNA, the CDR3 is TGCAGTGCTAGTGTCAGAAGGGATTCACCCCTCCACTTT.

This sequence joins TRBV15 and TRBJ2-2; TRBD1 aligns across 7 bases. CDR1 and CDR2 (germline): LNHNV, YYDKDF (reference sequence). The V segment lost 11 bases and the J segment 7 bases; nucleotides outside the gene matches: 4. This CDR3 has 11 amino acids. The CDR3 nucleotides read TGTGCCGTACAGGGGATCGGGGAGCTGTTTTTT. Amino acid sequence: CAVQGIGELFF.

V is TRBV27 and J is TRBJ2-5; D is possibly TRBD1 (6 bases). Trimming took off 5 bases at V and 1 base at J, with 11 bases between the two ends. CDR3 length: 14 amino acids. The germline gives CDR1 MNHEY, CDR2 SMNVEV (reference sequence). The chain's CDR3 is CASSTGTLQETQYF. CDR3 sequence (DNA): TGTGCCAGCAGTACCGGGACACTCCAAGAGACCCAGTACTTC.

This sequence joins TRBV2 and TRBJ1-1, with D hard to call. CDR1 and CDR2 from the germline V gene are SNHLY and FYNNEI. The CDR3 loop spans 15 amino acids. The ends were cut back, 4 bases at V and 0 bases at J, with 12 bases in the middle. The CDR3 DNA reads as TGTGCCAGCAGTGGCCCCGGGGTTATGAACACTGAAGCTTTCTTT. Translated, it gives CASSGPGVMNTEAFF.

This clone was seen just once. V and J are TRBV7-3 and TRBJ2-1, with TRBD1 matching 7 bases. Germline V gives CDR1 SGHTA, CDR2 FQGTGA. The CDR3 runs 14 residues. The V segment lost 5 bases and the J segment 7 bases; nucleotides outside the gene matches: 8. The chain's CDR3 is CASSPYRGWNEQFF. As DNA, the CDR3 is TGTGCCAGCAGCCCGTACAGGGGTTGGAATGAGCAGTTCTTC.

The rearrangement uses TRBV11-2 and TRBJ1-4; D remains unclear. In germline, CDR1 is SGHAT, CDR2 FQNNGV. The CDR3 contains 16 residues. Trimming pared 5 bases from V and 6 bases from J, leaving 19 bases between. The CDR3 DNA follows: TGTGCCAGCAGCCCCGACTCCGTAAACGGGTATGAAAAACTGTTTTTT. Its protein product is CASSPDSVNGYEKLFF.

Only one count was recorded for this clone. CDR3 nucleotides: TGTGCCAGCAGCCCGGCCGCGTGGCGGGAGGGAGGACAAGGAGATACGCAGTATTTT. This codes for CASSPAAWREGGQGDTQYF. The chain joins TRBV7-6 to TRBJ2-3; TRBD2 agrees at 9 bases. The CDR3 sequence is 19 residues long. Germline CDR1 SGHVS, CDR2 FNYEAQ. V shed 5 bases, J shed 5 bases, and the junction held 20 bases outside the gene matches.

This chain uses TRBV6-5 with TRBJ1-3; 8 positions match TRBD1. The CDR3 totals 14 residues. The V gene end was trimmed by 8 bases and the J gene end by 4 bases; junction bases not matched to a gene: 7. Germline V gene sequence: CDR1 MNHEY, CDR2 SVGAGI. The CDR3 DNA sequence: TGTGCCAGCTACCGGACAGGGAAAGGAAACACCATATATTTT. This translates into CASYRTGKGNTIYF.

The chain combines TRBV5-6 with TRBJ1-6, with TRBD1 as a possible D gene (5 bases). V was trimmed by 4 bases and J by 8 bases, leaving 19 bases between them. The CDR3 sequence is 16 residues long. Germline CDR1 is SGHDT and CDR2 is YYEEEE. DNA of the CDR3: TGTGCCAGCAGCATATCAGGGACGGTCTCGTATTCACCCCTCCACTTT. It translates to CASSISGTVSYSPLHF.

The rearrangement links TRBV19 to TRBJ2-1, with D possibly TRBD2 on 7 matching bases. The CDR3 covers 15 residues. The germline V and J ends were trimmed by 3 bases and 2 bases, with 11 bases remaining between them. The germline V gene has CDR1 LNHDA and CDR2 SQIVND (reference sequence). DNA of the CDR3: TGTGCCAGTAGTATTAGGGGGGGAGCCTACAATGAGCAGTTCTTC. Translating it yields CASSIRGGAYNEQFF. The complete variable domain, with remaining parts taken from reference TRBV19 and TRBJ2-1, reads DGGITQSPKYLFRKEGQNVTLSCEQNLNHDAMYWYRQDPGQGLRLIYYSQIVNDFQKGDIAEGYSVSREKKESFPLTVTSAQKNPTAFYLCASSIRGGAYNEQFFGPGTRLTVL.

The CDR3 is CSVGTNQGNTIYF. CDR3 nucleotide sequence: TGCAGCGTGGGGACAAACCAAGGAAACACCATATATTTT. The genes are TRBV29-1 and TRBJ1-3; TRBD1 might be the D (6 bases). Germline V gene sequence: CDR1 SQVTM, CDR2 ANQGSEA. This CDR3 has 13 amino acids. The V and J ends lost 6 bases and 4 bases respectively, with 13 bases between them.

This rearrangement joins TRBV7-8 to TRBJ2-2; 12 bases are a match to TRBD2. In germline, CDR1 is SGHVS, CDR2 FQNEAQ. V lost 2 bases, J lost 4 bases, and 5 bases stayed unmatched. The CDR3 length is 17 residues. The CDR3 sequence: CASSLTASGGATGELFF. Written as DNA, the CDR3 is TGTGCCAGCAGCTTAACAGCTAGCGGGGGGGCCACCGGGGAGCTGTTTTTT.

The chain is built from TRBV5-6 and TRBJ1-4, with TRBD1 matching 7 bases. Trimming took 0 bases from V and 4 from J; bases not matched to a gene: 9. There are 17 residues in the CDR3. CDR1 is SGHDT, CDR2 YYEEEE, per germline. The CDR3 reads CASSLAQGVDNNEKLFF. CDR3 in DNA: TGTGCCAGCAGCTTGGCCCAGGGGGTGGATAATAATGAAAAACTGTTTTTT. Filled out from reference TRBV5-6 and TRBJ1-4, the complete variable domain reads DAGVTQSPTHLIKTRGQQVTLRCSPKSGHDTVSWYQQALGQGPQFIFQYYEEEERQRGNFPDRFSGHQFPNYSSELNVNALLLGDSALYLCASSLAQGVDNNEKLFFGSGTQLSVL.

This chain connects TRBV6-5 to TRBJ1-5; D ambiguous. The CDR3 sequence is 13 residues long. CDR1 is MNHEY, CDR2 SVGAGI, per germline. The V end was cut by 0 bases, the J end by 4 bases, with 4 bases between. The CDR3: CASSYSRNQPQHF. The CDR3 DNA reads TGTGCCAGCAGTTACTCGAGGAATCAGCCCCAGCATTTT.

The V and J genes are TRBV28 and TRBJ1-6; possibly TRBD1 for D (6 bases). V was pared by 5 bases and J by 0 bases, with 14 bases between. The CDR3 runs to 17 residues. Germline assignment: CDR1 MDHEN and CDR2 SYDVKM. The CDR3 DNA follows: TGTGCCAGCAGTCCCCCGGGGGCGAGCTCCTATAATTCACCCCTCCACTTT. It yields the protein CASSPPGASSYNSPLHF.

The CDR3 nucleotides read TGTGCCAGCAGGATCCAGGGACAGGGGCTATATGGCTACACCTTC. Its protein is CASRIQGQGLYGYTF. The V gene is TRBV2, the J gene TRBJ1-2, with 10 positions matching TRBD1. Per germline, CDR1 SNHLY and CDR2 FYNNEI. The CDR3 is made up of 15 amino acids. The V segment lost 6 bases and the J segment 5 bases; nucleotides outside the gene matches: 9.

The chain combines TRBV6-6 with TRBJ2-1; possible D gene TRBD2, 6 bases. In germline, CDR1 is MNHNY, CDR2 SVGAGI (reference sequence). The CDR3 sequence is 16 residues long. Trimming removed 7 bases at V and 0 bases at J, with 16 bases between. The chain's CDR3 is CASITRRGSSYNEQFF. DNA of the CDR3: TGTGCCAGCATCACCCGGAGGGGTAGCTCCTACAATGAGCAGTTCTTC.

This chain connects TRBV7-2 to TRBJ1-3; tentative D call: TRBD1 (5 bases). Trimming cost V 5 bases and J 0 bases, with 8 bases left between them. Germline lookup yields CDR1 SGHTA and CDR2 FQGNSA. The CDR3 covers 14 residues. The CDR3 nucleotides read TGTGCCAGCAGCCCTACAGGCTCTGGAAACACCATATATTTT. Translated: CASSPTGSGNTIYF.

The chain combines TRBV10-3 with TRBJ2-5; TRBD2 might be the D (6 bases). Germline CDR1 is ENHRY and CDR2 is SYGVKD. V was clipped by 4 bases and J by 4 bases, with 22 bases between them. This CDR3 region has 17 residues. CDR3: CAISGHGPTMEGETQYF. The CDR3 DNA sequence: TGTGCCATCAGTGGACATGGACCAACCATGGAGGGAGAGACCCAGTACTTC.

This chain joins TRBV19 and TRBJ2-2; D gene uncertain. This CDR3 has 10 residues. Germline loops: CDR1 LNHDA, CDR2 SQIVND (reference sequence). The V end lost 5 bases, the J end lost 13 bases, and 8 bases lay between the germline ends. This chain's CDR3 is CASSGLGLFF. DNA for the CDR3: TGTGCCAGTAGTGGCTTAGGGCTGTTTTTT.

The gene calls are TRBV4-1 and TRBJ2-1, with 10 bases matching TRBD1. Germline CDR1 MGHRA, CDR2 YSYEKL. V was clipped by 1 base and J by 4 bases; unmatched bases: 7. The CDR3 contains 17 residues. The CDR3 nucleotides are TGCGCCAGCAGCCAAGTTTACCGGGACAGGGGATACAATGAGCAGTTCTTC. Translating gives CASSQVYRDRGYNEQFF.

This chain joins TRBV28 and TRBJ2-7; TRBD1 matches 8 bases. The CDR3 totals 14 residues. Germline CDR1 MDHEN, CDR2 SYDVKM. V shed 3 bases, J shed 5 bases, and the junction held 6 bases outside the gene matches. In DNA, the CDR3 is TGTGCCAGCAGTTTCGCAGGGGGCAGGAACGAGCAGTACTTC. This translates into CASSFAGGRNEQYF.

The chain employs TRBV5-6 and TRBJ1-6; D might be TRBD1 (6 bases). CDR1 is SGHDT, CDR2 YYEEEE, per germline. This CDR3 comprises 15 residues. V lost 1 base, J lost 7 bases, and 12 bases lay in between. CDR3 loop: CASSLFDRTNSPLHF. In nucleotides, the CDR3 is TGTGCCAGCAGCTTGTTTGACAGGACGAATTCACCCCTCCACTTT. Using reference TRBV5-6 and TRBJ1-6 for the parts outside the CDR3, the full variable domain is DAGVTQSPTHLIKTRGQQVTLRCSPKSGHDTVSWYQQALGQGPQFIFQYYEEEERQRGNFPDRFSGHQFPNYSSELNVNALLLGDSALYLCASSLFDRTNSPLHFGNGTRLTVT.

This CDR3 reads CASNDRSSGNTIYF. The CDR3 coding sequence is TGTGCCAGTAACGACAGGAGCTCTGGAAACACCATATATTTT. The chain employs TRBV19 and TRBJ1-3; tentatively, D is TRBD1 (6 bases). Trimming took 7 bases from V and 0 from J, leaving 10 bases between them. The CDR3 spans 14 residues. Looked up from germline, CDR1 is LNHDA and CDR2 is SQIVND (reference sequence).